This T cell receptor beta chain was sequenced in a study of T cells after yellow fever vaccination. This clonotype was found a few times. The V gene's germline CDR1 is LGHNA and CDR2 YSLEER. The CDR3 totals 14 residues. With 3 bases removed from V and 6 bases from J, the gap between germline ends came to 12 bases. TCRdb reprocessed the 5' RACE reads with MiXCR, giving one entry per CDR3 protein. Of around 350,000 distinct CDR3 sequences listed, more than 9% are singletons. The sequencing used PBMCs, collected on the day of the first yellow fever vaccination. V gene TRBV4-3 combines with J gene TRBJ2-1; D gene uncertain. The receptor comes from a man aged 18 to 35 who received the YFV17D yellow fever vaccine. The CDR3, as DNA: TGCGCCAGCAGCCAGGAATATAGCACCAATGAGCAGTTCTTC. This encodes CASSQEYSTNEQFF.